This TCR beta chain was retrieved from a study of shared clonotypes between healthy human individuals. In the study overall: Ranging from 18 to 49 in age, donors were a couple of women and three men. General study findings and limits: Blood alone was sampled, and tissue repertoires likely differ. Though the depth was large, rarefaction showed that sorted-subset sequencing was incomplete.

Germline CDR1 is SGHRS and CDR2 is YFSETQ. There are 17 residues in the CDR3. V was trimmed by 0 bases and J by 1 base, leaving 14 bases between them. A word on this clone: Its cognate antigen is unknown.

Researchers ran the assay at a deep level. Sequenced by immunoSEQ multiplex PCR; TCRdb stores in-frame clones only, minus some. Altogether 2 million to 2.5 million clones are present, just under 95% being singletons, with the ten largest covering around 0.4%. This sequence was found in a man in his late teens or twenties in good health. Some clones in this sample may be carry-over from other donors' samples. Sequenced material: naive CD4+ T cells from PBMCs. Subset indicated: CD45RA+ positively selected. The V gene is TRBV5-1, the J gene TRBJ2-1, with D possibly TRBD1 on 6 matching bases. The CDR3 spells CASSLALDRLSYNEQFF. CDR3 bases: TGCGCCAGCAGCTTGGCCCTGGACAGACTTTCCTACAATGAGCAGTTCTTC.